The clone carrying this T cell receptor (beta chain) was observed a few times. Its antigen is not identified. TCRdb ran MiXCR on the reads and lists one entry per CDR3 protein. The sample includes some 940,000 distinct CDR3 sequences, less than 35% of them seen just once. The CDR3 contains 16 residues. Germline V gene lookup returns CDR1 ENHRY and CDR2 SYGVKD. Losses at the gene ends were 0 bases for V and 2 bases for J; bases not matched to a gene: 6. This specimen comes from a study of T cell repertoires in cytomegalovirus infection. Study-wide points: What dominated the ex vivo response were HLA-C-restricted CMV-specific TCR beta clonotypes.

The gene calls are TRBV10-3 and TRBJ2-7, with 8 bases identical to TRBD1. Sample: cultured CD8+ T cells from PBMCs, taken from culture after CMV antigen stimulation. The sequence came from a human donor in good health (CMV status not recorded). Some clones in this sample may be carry-over from other donors' samples. In DNA, the CDR3 is TGTGCCATCAGTGAGTCGAGGCAGGGGGCTCCCTACGAGCAGTACGTC. Translating it yields CAISESRQGAPYEQYV.